What follows are 14 T cell receptor beta chains derived from one specimen sequenced in a study. TCRdb re-analysed the 5' RACE reads in MiXCR, keeping a single row per CDR3 protein. In the table there are 30,000 to 40,000 distinct CDR3 sequences, approximately 27% of which are singletons. Sequencing was performed on naive CD4+ T cells sorted from a lymph node. Subset in this sample: naive CD4+ T cells, CD4+CD45RA+CD25-. The source is a female donor with breast cancer.

The sample holds a few counts of this clonotype. The junction departs from germline at one end; a sequencing error may be responsible. The chain uses TRBV13 and TRBJ1-1, with no clear D. The CDR3 is 16 amino acids. The V gene's germline CDR1 is PRHDT and CDR2 FYEKMQ (reference sequence). In DNA, the CDR3 is TGTGTCAGCAGCTTAGGAGCCCGGACCCCGAACACTGAAGCTTTCTTT. It encodes CVSSLGARTPNTEAFF.

This clonotype was counted between two and nine times. V gene TRBV2 combines with J gene TRBJ2-3, with 12 bases lining up with TRBD2. Germline values: CDR1 SNHLY, CDR2 FYNNEI. The J segment lost 4 bases and the V segment lost 6 bases, leaving 5 bases of the junction unmatched. The CDR3 sequence is 15 residues long. The CDR3 reads CASSPSSGGADTQYF. CDR3 DNA sequence: TGTGCCAGCAGCCCCTCTAGCGGGGGGGCAGATACGCAGTATTTT.

This clonotype has only a few counts. The chain couples TRBV6-1 to TRBJ2-7; D not certain. CDR3 size: 14 residues. Trimming cost V 6 bases and J 6 bases, with 18 bases left between them. The germline gives CDR1 MNHNS, CDR2 SASEGT. The CDR3 spells CASRSANTGSEQYF. CDR3 in DNA: TGTGCCAGCAGATCGGCCAACACGGGTTCCGAGCAGTACTTC.

This chain uses TRBV5-1 with TRBJ2-7, with 10 bases matching TRBD2. The CDR3 totals 15 residues. Germline V gives CDR1 SGHRS, CDR2 YFSETQ. With V trimmed by 3 bases and J by 4 bases, 7 bases remained unmatched. The CDR3 DNA is TGCGCCAGCAGCTCGAGGACTAGCGGAGCTTACGAGCAGTACTTC. The encoded protein is CASSSRTSGAYEQYF.

This clonotype occurred a few times. This chain links TRBV12-3 or TRBV12-4 with TRBJ1-5; D unresolved. The CDR3 sequence is 13 residues long. The ends were cut back, 5 bases at V and 0 bases at J, with 5 bases in the middle. Written as DNA, the CDR3 is TGTGCCAGCAGTCAGGCTAGCAATCAGCCCCAGCATTTT. Its translation: CASSQASNQPQHF.

This chain uses TRBV7-9 with TRBJ2-7; D is tentatively TRBD1 or TRBD2 (5 bases each). The CDR3 loop spans 13 amino acids. The V gene's germline CDR1 is SEHNR and CDR2 FQNEAQ (reference sequence). Trimming removed 7 bases at V and 6 bases at J, with 16 bases between. The CDR3 DNA reads as TGTGCCAGCACCTCCGGGACCATGGGCGAGCAGTACTTC. This translates into CASTSGTMGEQYF.

The J gene is TRBJ1-5, the V gene TRBV12-3 or TRBV12-4, with D unresolved. V was cut by 5 bases and J by 2 bases, with 10 bases left in between. This CDR3 region has 14 residues. The DNA of the CDR3 is TGTGCCAGCAGTCCGATTGGCGGCAATCAGCCCCAGCATTTT. Translating it yields CASSPIGGNQPQHF.

This clonotype was counted a few times. The chain uses TRBV27 and TRBJ2-7, with a tentative D call TRBD1 (6 bases). Germline V CDR1 and CDR2: MNHEY, SMNVEV (reference sequence). The CDR3 loop spans 15 amino acids. The germline V and J ends were trimmed by 6 bases and 0 bases, with 15 bases remaining between them. CDR3 sequence: CASSVRGKSSYEQYF. CDR3 in DNA: TGTGCCAGCAGCGTCAGGGGAAAATCCTCCTACGAGCAGTACTTC.

With respect to this clonotype: A much larger clone differs by one base, so this may be a read error. The chain recombines TRBV18 with TRBJ2-1; the D gene is possibly TRBD1 (6 bases). From germline, CDR1 is KGHSH and CDR2 LQKENI. CDR3 length: 15 amino acids. The CDR3 DNA is TGTGCCAGCTCAGTCAGGGTAGGGGACAACAATGTGCAGTTCTTC. It translates to CASSVRVGDNNVQFF. Combining the CDR3 with reference TRBV18 and TRBJ2-1 gives the whole variable domain NAGVMQNPRHLVRRRGQEARLRCSPMKGHSHVYWYRQLPEEGLKFMVYLQKENIIDESGMPKERFSAEFPKEGPSILRIQQVVRGDSAAYFCASSVRVGDNNVQFFGPGTRLTVL.

This clonotype was recorded once. A much larger clone lies one base from this, so it may be a read error. The rearrangement joins TRBV5-1 to TRBJ2-7; TRBD1 matches at 8 bases. This CDR3 is built from 15 residues. Per germline, CDR1 SGHRS and CDR2 YFSETQ. In nucleotides, the CDR3 is TGCGCCAGCAGATTGGGGACAGGCCAACCGTACGAGCAGTACTTC. This encodes CASRLGTGQPYEQYF.

The chain employs TRBV5-6 and TRBJ2-5; 11 nucleotides match TRBD1. J gave up 6 bases and V 4 bases, and 5 bases lay outside the gene matches. CDR1 is SGHDT, CDR2 YYEEEE, per germline. The length of the CDR3 is 14 residues. CDR3 bases: TGTGCCAGCAGCCCAGGGACAGGGGGACAGACCCAGTACTTC. It yields the protein CASSPGTGGQTQYF. Complete variable domain (other parts from reference TRBV5-6 and TRBJ2-5): DAGVTQSPTHLIKTRGQQVTLRCSPKSGHDTVSWYQQALGQGPQFIFQYYEEEERQRGNFPDRFSGHQFPNYSSELNVNALLLGDSALYLCASSPGTGGQTQYFGPGTRLLVL.

The V gene is TRBV28, the J gene TRBJ2-1, with TRBD1 matching over 8 bases. Germline lookup yields CDR1 MDHEN and CDR2 SYDVKM. The CDR3 covers 15 residues. V gave up 2 bases and J gave up 5 bases; unmatched junction bases: 5. The CDR3 DNA is TGTGCCAGCAGTTTACCCGGACAGGGTGACAATGAGCAGTTCTTC. Translated, it gives CASSLPGQGDNEQFF.

This clonotype was found a few times. The rearrangement links TRBV20-1 to TRBJ2-1, with D unclear. Trimming took off 1 base at V and 9 bases at J, with 16 bases between the two ends. From germline, CDR1 is DFQATT and CDR2 SNEGSKA (reference sequence). The CDR3 is 14 residues long. In nucleotides, the CDR3 is TGCAGTGCTAGAGGGACGACGGGTGGATCTGAGCAGTTCTTC. Translation gives CSARGTTGGSEQFF.

This clonotype was recorded many times. The chain uses TRBV7-3 and TRBJ2-3, with D possibly matching TRBD1 (6 bases). V lost 4 bases to trimming and J lost 0 bases, with 11 bases between them. This CDR3 region has 15 residues. Per the germline V gene, CDR1 is SGHTA and CDR2 is FQGTGA. The CDR3 DNA reads as TGTGCCAGCAGCTCCGGACAGCCGAGCACAGATACGCAGTATTTT. It specifies CASSSGQPSTDTQYF. The full variable domain, completed using reference TRBV7-3 and TRBJ2-3, is GAGVSQTPSNKVTEKGKYVELRCDPISGHTALYWYRQSLGQGPEFLIYFQGTGAADDSGLPNDRFFAVRPEGSVSTLKIQRTERGDSAVYLCASSSGQPSTDTQYFGPGTRLTVL.